These 14 T cell receptor beta chains were sequenced from one sample in a study of cytomegalovirus exposure and HLA in healthy donors. PCR used 60 Vbeta primers and 13 Jbeta primers. The method was immunoSEQ multiplex PCR; TCRdb's version includes in-frame clones alone and lacks a portion of them. Here the sample spans about 110,000 clones, around 79% being singletons. Sequencing was done on a sample of PBMCs. These TCRs come from a man in his fifties or sixties in good health and CMV-seronegative.

This clone was detected once. The rearrangement uses TRBV14 and TRBJ1-1; TRBD1 matches at 10 bases. From germline, CDR1 is SGHDN and CDR2 FVKESK. This CDR3 contains 14 residues. Trimming at V came to 3 bases and at J to 6 bases, leaving 4 bases not matched to a gene. The CDR3 coding sequence is TGTGCCAGCAGCCAGGGACAGGGGAAAGCTGAAGCTTTCTTT. This encodes CASSQGQGKAEAFF. Full variable domain (outside the CDR3, taken from reference TRBV14 and TRBJ1-1): EAGVTQFPSHSVIEKGQTVTLRCDPISGHDNLYWYRRVMGKEIKFLLHFVKESKQDESGMPNNRFLAERTGGTYSTLKVQPAELEDSGVYFCASSQGQGKAEAFFGQGTRLTVV.

The chain is built from TRBV18 and TRBJ2-3; D remains ambiguous. The V gene lost 4 bases and the J gene lost 3 bases, with 11 bases spanning the gap. This CDR3 has 14 amino acids. Germline values: CDR1 KGHSH, CDR2 LQKENI. The CDR3: CASSRSGLTDTQYF. The CDR3 coding sequence is TGTGCCAGCTCACGTTCAGGCCTAACAGATACGCAGTATTTT. Complete variable domain (other parts from reference TRBV18 and TRBJ2-3): NAGVMQNPRHLVRRRGQEARLRCSPMKGHSHVYWYRQLPEEGLKFMVYLQKENIIDESGMPKERFSAEFPKEGPSILRIQQVVRGDSAAYFCASSRSGLTDTQYFGPGTRLTVL.

V usage is TRBV2 and J usage is TRBJ2-3, with TRBD2 matching over 7 bases. Germline CDR1 is SNHLY and CDR2 is FYNNEI. V lost 6 bases, J lost 2 bases, and 5 bases stayed unmatched. The CDR3 has 14 residues. CDR3 amino acids: CASRNGDYTDTQYF. For the CDR3, the DNA is TGTGCCAGCAGGAATGGGGACTACACAGATACGCAGTATTTT.

The rearrangement joins TRBV7-2 to TRBJ2-3, with 8 positions matching TRBD1. V lost 4 bases to trimming and J lost 14 bases; unmatched junction nucleotides: 8. CDR3 size: 12 residues. The germline V gene has CDR1 SGHTA and CDR2 FQGNSA. The CDR3 spells CASSWTRDRLYF. CDR3 sequence (DNA): TGTGCCAGCAGCTGGACCCGGGACAGGTTGTATTTT. The whole variable domain, filled in from reference TRBV7-2 and TRBJ2-3, reads GAGVSQSPSNKVTEKGKDVELRCDPISGHTALYWYRQSLGQGLEFLIYFQGNSAPDKSGLPSDRFSAERTGGSVSTLTIQRTQQEDSAVYLCASSWTRDRLYFGPGTRLTVL.

The J gene is TRBJ2-7, the V gene TRBV6-1, with 7 bases identical to TRBD1. Germline V CDR1 and CDR2: MNHNS, SASEGT. The CDR3 sequence is 13 residues long. V shed 8 bases and J 2 bases; nucleotides not matched to a gene: 6. CDR3 nucleotide sequence: TGTGCCAGCCAAACCGGGACAGCCTACGAGCAGTACGTC. Protein sequence: CASQTGTAYEQYV.

This sequence joins TRBV7-2 and TRBJ2-7, with TRBD1 as a possible D gene (5 bases). CDR3 length: 15 amino acids. With 5 bases removed from V and 7 bases from J, the gap between germline ends came to 21 bases. Germline CDR1 is SGHTA and CDR2 is FQGNSA. The CDR3 loop is CASSPRAGSLGEQYF. The CDR3 coding sequence is TGTGCCAGCAGCCCCCGTGCAGGGTCTTTAGGGGAGCAGTACTTC.

The rearrangement uses TRBV30 and TRBJ1-6; D perhaps matches TRBD1 (5 bases). The CDR3 contains 15 residues. CDR1 GTSNPN and CDR2 SVGIG come from the germline V gene (reference sequence). Trimming removed 0 bases from V and 2 bases from J, with 8 bases in between. This CDR3 reads CAWSVTGTYNSPLHF. The CDR3 DNA sequence: TGTGCCTGGAGTGTAACAGGCACCTATAATTCACCCCTCCACTTT.

The chain joins TRBV10-2 to TRBJ2-5, with 10 positions matching TRBD2. The germline CDR1 and CDR2 sequences are WSHSY and SAAADI. The V segment lost 6 bases and the J segment 5 bases; nucleotides outside the gene matches: 3. The CDR3 totals 13 residues. DNA for the CDR3: TGCGCCAGCAGGCGGGGACTAGCGGAGACCCAGTACTTC. Translating gives CASRRGLAETQYF.

The rearrangement links TRBV12-5 to TRBJ2-7, with D unclear. This CDR3 region has 14 residues. Trimming cost V 1 base and J 7 bases, with 14 bases left between them. CDR1 is LGHNT and CDR2 is FRNRAP in the germline V gene. The CDR3 bases are TGTGCTAGTGGTTTGGAAGTCCTATCTCGGGAGCAGTACTTC. Translation: CASGLEVLSREQYF.

The chain employs TRBV9 and TRBJ2-7; D is unclear. This CDR3 spans 14 amino acids. Trimming removed 0 bases at V and 0 bases at J, with 7 bases between. Germline V gene lookup returns CDR1 SGDLS and CDR2 YYNGEE. CDR3: CASSVDGPSYEQYF. In DNA form, the CDR3 reads TGTGCCAGCAGCGTAGATGGGCCCTCCTACGAGCAGTACTTC.

The chain carries TRBV2 and TRBJ2-7; TRBD1 matches 7 bases. CDR3 length: 13 residues. The trim removed 4 bases at V and 4 bases at J, leaving 4 bases unmatched. Germline CDR1 reads SNHLY; CDR2 reads FYNNEI. The CDR3 here is CASSAGGPYEQYV. In DNA form, the CDR3 reads TGTGCCAGCAGTGCAGGGGGACCTTACGAGCAGTACGTC.

In DNA form, the CDR3 reads TGTGCCAGCAGTTACTCTGGGACTAGCGGTGGAGAGCAGTTCTTC. Translation gives CASSYSGTSGGEQFF. The chain uses TRBV6-5 and TRBJ2-1, with 11 nucleotides matching TRBD2. Germline CDR1 is MNHEY and CDR2 is SVGAGI. The CDR3 consists of 15 residues. Losses at the gene ends were 0 bases for V and 10 bases for J; bases not matched to a gene: 5.

The CDR3 reads CASSAVAVGNTIYF. In DNA form, the CDR3 reads TGTGCCAGCAGCGCTGTGGCGGTTGGAAACACCATATATTTT. The V call is TRBV6-6, the J call TRBJ1-3; no definite D call. The ends were cut back, 6 bases at V and 3 bases at J, with 12 bases in the middle. Germline CDR1 is MNHNY and CDR2 is SVGAGI (reference sequence). The CDR3 consists of 14 residues.

This clone was found once. The V call is TRBV18, the J call TRBJ1-6; D is undetermined. CDR1 KGHSH and CDR2 LQKENI come from the germline V gene. The CDR3 covers 14 residues. The V end lost 4 bases, the J end lost 5 bases, and 9 bases lay between the germline ends. CDR3 in DNA: TGTGCCAGCTCACAGGACGGGAATAATTCACCCCTCCACTTT. Its translation: CASSQDGNNSPLHF.